One and the same sample provided the 23 T cell receptor beta chains below, sequenced in a study of blood T cell repertoires in COVID-19. Data came from immunoSEQ multiplex PCR; TCRdb stores just in-frame clones and leaves some out. The table has 390,000 or so clones, roughly 80% seen once. Sequenced input: PBMCs or T cells enriched from blood (not recorded which). The receptors were sampled from a woman aged 50 to 60 who had recovered from COVID-19.

V gene TRBV9 combines with J gene TRBJ2-7; TRBD1 aligns across 10 bases. This CDR3 has 14 residues. Germline assignment: CDR1 SGDLS and CDR2 YYNGEE. The V gene end was trimmed by 0 bases and the J gene end by 7 bases; junction bases not matched to a gene: 4. The CDR3 loop reads CASSVETGGREQYF. CDR3 sequence (DNA): TGTGCCAGCAGCGTAGAGACAGGGGGCCGGGAGCAGTACTTC.

The chain is built from TRBV11-1 and TRBJ2-1; tentatively, D is TRBD1 (5 bases). This CDR3 has 14 amino acids. From germline, CDR1 is SGHAT and CDR2 FQDESV (reference sequence). Trimming took off 5 bases at V and 9 bases at J, with 17 bases between the two ends. Here the CDR3 reads CASSPRQGSGEQFF. CDR3 bases: TGTGCCAGCAGCCCCCGGCAGGGTAGTGGTGAGCAGTTCTTC.

The genes are TRBV2 and TRBJ2-7, with TRBD2 matching over 11 bases. CDR1 and CDR2 (germline): SNHLY, FYNNEI. The V and J ends lost 6 bases and 2 bases, in that order; junction bases with no gene match: 0. The CDR3 totals 13 residues. The CDR3 DNA is TGTGCCAGCAGACTAGCGGGGGCCTACGAGCAGTACTTC. This translates into CASRLAGAYEQYF.

This chain connects TRBV12-3 or TRBV12-4 to TRBJ1-2, with a possible D match to TRBD1 (6 bases). CDR3 length equals 13 residues. V was cut by 1 base and J by 4 bases, with 7 bases left in between. The CDR3 is CASSLVGGYGYTF. The CDR3 nucleotides are TGTGCCAGCAGTTTAGTAGGGGGCTATGGCTACACCTTC.

CDR3 in amino acids: CASSPRVTAYEQYF. CDR3 DNA sequence: TGTGCCAGCTCACCACGCGTCACGGCCTACGAGCAGTACTTC. The chain links TRBV18 to TRBJ2-7; no reliable D call. V was clipped by 1 base and J by 2 bases, with 9 bases between them. The CDR3 sequence is 14 residues long. Germline CDR1 reads KGHSH; CDR2 reads LQKENI.

The chain couples TRBV5-5 to TRBJ1-1, with D perhaps matching TRBD1 (5 bases). Trimming shortened V by 1 base and J by 3 bases, and 13 bases separated the two germline ends. Germline CDR1 SGHKS, CDR2 YYEKEE (reference sequence). The CDR3 totals 15 residues. For the CDR3, the DNA is TGTGCCAGCAGCTTGAGCAGGGTGGTGTACACTGAAGCTTTCTTT. Amino acid sequence: CASSLSRVVYTEAFF.

The rearrangement links TRBV4-2 to TRBJ2-7; 7 positions match TRBD1. The CDR3 has 16 residues. After removal of 0 bases from V and 3 bases from J, the junction contained 8 bases not matched to a gene. From germline, CDR1 is LGHNA and CDR2 YNFKEQ. The CDR3 loop is CASSQDVGTVGYEQYF. The CDR3, as DNA: TGTGCCAGCAGCCAAGATGTTGGGACAGTTGGCTACGAGCAGTACTTC.

The chain uses TRBV10-3 and TRBJ1-1; 9 bases agree with TRBD1. Germline V gene lookup returns CDR1 ENHRY and CDR2 SYGVKD. This CDR3 has 13 amino acids. V lost 6 bases and J lost 6; bases outside the gene matches: 5. CDR3 sequence (DNA): TGTGCCATCAGGCAGGACAGGGGATCTGAAGCTTTCTTT. Its protein product is CAIRQDRGSEAFF.

The chain links TRBV7-2 to TRBJ1-5; D remains ambiguous. V was clipped by 5 bases and J by 9 bases, with 11 bases between them. The CDR3 is 12 amino acids. Per germline, CDR1 SGHTA and CDR2 FQGNSA. In nucleotides, the CDR3 is TGTGCCAGCAGCCTATTAGCTTCGCCCCAGCATTTT. Amino acid sequence: CASSLLASPQHF.

This rearrangement joins TRBV19 to TRBJ1-2; 11 nucleotides agree with TRBD1. The CDR3 loop spans 15 amino acids. CDR1 is LNHDA, CDR2 SQIVND, per germline (reference sequence). With V trimmed by 1 base and J by 7 bases, 5 bases remained unmatched. The CDR3 DNA follows: TGTGCCAGTAGTATAGCTGGACAGGGGGCGCGTGGCTACACCTTC. It yields the protein CASSIAGQGARGYTF.

The J gene is TRBJ1-1, the V gene TRBV19; D is possibly TRBD1 (5 bases). The germline CDR1 and CDR2 sequences are LNHDA and SQIVND (reference sequence). Trimming cost V 3 bases and J 2 bases, with 13 bases left between them. There are 15 residues in the CDR3. CDR3 DNA sequence: TGTGCCAGTAGTATTAATTGGACACCTAACACTGAAGCTTTCTTT. Protein: CASSINWTPNTEAFF.

A word on this clone: Other DNA sequences in the sample encode the same CDR3. J is TRBJ1-1 and V is TRBV6-5; D not resolved. The length of the CDR3 is 14 residues. V shed 0 bases and J shed 1 base, with 6 bases lying between them. The V gene's germline CDR1 is MNHEY and CDR2 SVGAGI. In DNA, the CDR3 is TGTGCCAGCAGTTACTCGCGGGGGAACACTGAAGCTTTCTTT. Translating it yields CASSYSRGNTEAFF.

This chain links TRBV9 with TRBJ2-5; 10 bases match TRBD2. The CDR3 is made up of 16 amino acids. Germline V lookup: CDR1 SGDLS, CDR2 YYNGEE. V was clipped by 0 bases and J by 4 bases; unmatched bases: 6. DNA for the CDR3: TGTGCCAGCAGCGTAGGATCTAGCGGGAGCGGAGAGACCCAGTACTTC. The encoded protein is CASSVGSSGSGETQYF. The full variable domain, with the rest looked up from reference TRBV9 and TRBJ2-5, is DSGVTQTPKHLITATGQRVTLRCSPRSGDLSVYWYQQSLDQGLQFLIQYYNGEERAKGNILERFSAQQFPDLHSELNLSSLELGDSALYFCASSVGSSGSGETQYFGPGTRLLVL.

The chain links TRBV9 to TRBJ1-2; tentatively, D is TRBD1 (5 bases). This CDR3 is 15 amino acids long. Germline assignment: CDR1 SGDLS and CDR2 YYNGEE. Trimming took off 0 bases at V and 4 bases at J, with 13 bases between the two ends. CDR3 region: CASSVAVGGLYGYTF. CDR3 DNA sequence: TGTGCCAGCAGCGTAGCTGTCGGGGGTCTCTATGGCTACACCTTC.

This sequence joins TRBV28 and TRBJ2-2, with 7 bases identical to TRBD1. The CDR3 covers 16 residues. Germline CDR1 and CDR2: MDHEN and SYDVKM. Trimming cost V 5 bases and J 1 base; bases outside gene matches: 7. The CDR3 nucleotides are TGTGCCAGCAGTCCGCACAGGGGTCTGAACACCGGGGAGCTGTTTTTT. As protein: CASSPHRGLNTGELFF.

This clone was observed once. The genes are TRBV6-2 or TRBV6-3 and TRBJ1-6; no clear D. V was pared by 5 bases and J by 10 bases, with 30 bases between. The CDR3 sequence is 19 residues long. CDR1 and CDR2 from the germline V gene are MNHEY and SVGEGT. CDR3 loop: CASSVVRRREAPISSPLHF. The DNA of the CDR3 is TGTGCCAGCAGTGTGGTCCGGCGTCGTGAGGCCCCGATAAGCTCACCCCTCCACTTT.

The chain employs TRBV6-2 or TRBV6-3 and TRBJ1-1; the match to TRBD1 covers 8 bases. After removal of 2 bases from V and 6 bases from J, the junction contained 11 bases not matched to a gene. This CDR3 has 16 residues. The V gene's germline CDR1 is MNHEY and CDR2 SVGEGT. CDR3 residues: CASSYRGDRRSSEAFF. Written as DNA, the CDR3 is TGTGCCAGCAGTTACCGGGGGGACAGGCGAAGCTCTGAAGCTTTCTTT.

In DNA form, the CDR3 reads TGTGCCAGCAGCATAAGCGGGAGCAACGAGCAGTACTTC. The encoded protein is CASSISGSNEQYF. The chain carries TRBV7-3 and TRBJ2-7; 8 positions match TRBD2. CDR1 is SGHTA and CDR2 is FQGTGA in the germline V gene. Trimming cost V 5 bases and J 5 bases; bases outside gene matches: 5. CDR3 size: 13 residues.

This chain's CDR3 is CSVGIIGAGNTIYF. The CDR3, as DNA: TGCAGCGTTGGTATTATCGGGGCTGGAAACACCATATATTTT. V and J are TRBV29-1 and TRBJ1-3; D is unresolved. Germline V gene lookup returns CDR1 SQVTM and CDR2 ANQGSEA. This CDR3 spans 14 amino acids. Between the trimmed V and J ends, which lost 4 bases and 2 bases, there was a span of 12 bases.

This chain uses TRBV7-9 with TRBJ1-2; D is unresolved. CDR1 is SEHNR and CDR2 is FQNEAQ in the germline V gene (reference sequence). This CDR3 has 16 residues. V shed 5 bases and J shed 0 bases, with 16 bases lying between them. CDR3 nucleotide sequence: TGTGCCAGCAGCCCCCTCGGGTCTACTACTAACTATGGCTACACCTTC. Translation: CASSPLGSTTNYGYTF.

The rearrangement links TRBV5-4 to TRBJ1-1; D remains unclear. CDR1 and CDR2 (germline): SGHNT, YYREEE (reference sequence). The germline V and J ends were trimmed by 3 bases and 1 base, with 4 bases remaining between them. CDR3 length: 12 residues. CDR3 in amino acids: CASSSWNTEAFF. The CDR3 DNA follows: TGTGCCAGCAGCTCTTGGAACACTGAAGCTTTCTTT. Full variable domain (outside the CDR3, taken from reference TRBV5-4 and TRBJ1-1): ETGVTQSPTHLIKTRGQQVTLRCSSQSGHNTVSWYQQALGQGPQFIFQYYREEENGRGNFPPRFSGLQFPNYSSELNVNALELDDSALYLCASSSWNTEAFFGQGTRLTVV.

The gene calls are TRBV5-1 and TRBJ2-5; a weak D match, TRBD1 (5 bases). Germline lookup yields CDR1 SGHRS and CDR2 YFSETQ. The CDR3 covers 13 residues. With 4 bases removed from V and 4 bases from J, the gap between germline ends came to 11 bases. The CDR3: CASSPQGRETQYF. As DNA, the CDR3 is TGCGCCAGCAGCCCCCAGGGCAGAGAGACCCAGTACTTC.

The chain is built from TRBV29-1 and TRBJ1-2; no definite D call. V lost 0 bases, J lost 4 bases, and 6 bases lay in between. This CDR3 has 12 residues. The V gene's germline CDR1 is SQVTM and CDR2 ANQGSEA. CDR3 in amino acids: CSVEDPLYGYTF. Written as DNA, the CDR3 is TGCAGCGTTGAAGATCCTCTCTATGGCTACACCTTC.